This entry describes one TCR beta chain. Libraries were prepared by immunoSEQ multiplex PCR; TCRdb keeps only in-frame clonotypes and omits some of them. The sample lists 80,000 or so clones, roughly 94% occurring once. This CDR3 has 15 residues. Germline CDR1 SGHDN, CDR2 FVKESK. V was trimmed by 0 bases and J by 3 bases, leaving 12 bases between them. This sample was included in a study of T cell changes during pregnancy in multiple sclerosis. The sequence was obtained from a female donor in good health, enrolled as a control in a pregnancy study. The sample consisted of peripheral blood, taken in the second trimester of pregnancy. This chain uses TRBV14 with TRBJ2-7; no firm D call. CDR3 bases: TGTGCCAGCAGCCAAGATTCAAGACAAAACTACGAGCAGTACTTC. It is translated as CASSQDSRQNYEQYF. Full variable domain (missing parts from reference TRBV14 and TRBJ2-7): EAGVTQFPSHSVIEKGQTVTLRCDPISGHDNLYWYRRVMGKEIKFLLHFVKESKQDESGMPNNRFLAERTGGTYSTLKVQPAELEDSGVYFCASSQDSRQNYEQYFGPGTRLTVT.